This T cell receptor beta chain was sequenced during a study of identifying expanded T cells in peripheral blood. Germline-derived CDR1 and CDR2 are LNHDA and SQIVND (reference sequence). V lost 4 bases and J lost 3; bases outside the gene matches: 5. The CDR3 is made up of 14 amino acids. For this clone: Its antigen remains unknown.

No infections or other immune events were documented during collection. Study-wide points: Technical replicates showed about 1.2 changed clones; around 2 weeks approximately 15; four weeks 19. Approximately 2-week clone count variance significantly increased as total template count grew.

Libraries were prepared by immunoSEQ multiplex PCR; TCRdb keeps only in-frame clonotypes and omits some of them. The profile covers approximately 140,000 clones, with about 88% appearing a single time and approximately 8% taken by the ten largest. The rearrangement uses TRBV19 and TRBJ2-7, with 8 bases fitting TRBD1. The TCR sequence derives from a person aged 18 to 70 in good health. The sequencing input was blood. This chain's CDR3 is CASSSDRGNYEQYF. The DNA of the CDR3 is TGTGCCAGTAGTAGCGACAGGGGCAACTACGAGCAGTACTTC.